The present T cell receptor beta chain was sequenced within a study of blood T cells in healthy people across ages. The authors ran a second PCR of about 6 to 11 cycles using a sample-barcoded 5' primer and a J-beta primer mix. Every cDNA molecule bore a tag from a template-switch adaptor containing 12 random nucleotides. MiXCR, run by TCRdb on the 5' RACE reads, gives a single entry per CDR3 protein. The profile shows 1.2 million to 1.5 million distinct CDR3 sequences, approximately 63% of them singletons. V lost 3 bases, J lost 4 bases, and 5 bases stayed unmatched. The germline V gene has CDR1 SGHTA and CDR2 FQGNSA. This CDR3 has 14 residues. Comment on this clonotype: Its antigen is unknown.

Points from the study as a whole: More naive CD4+ cells and higher diversity marked long-lived donors relative to aged donors.

The sequence came from a man between 18 and 29 years old in good health. The rearrangement links TRBV7-2 to TRBJ1-1; TRBD1 agrees at 7 bases. Sequencing was carried out using blood. In nucleotides, the CDR3 is TGTGCCAGCAGCTTTCAGGGGGTGGTCACTGAAGCTTTCTTT. Residues: CASSFQGVVTEAFF.